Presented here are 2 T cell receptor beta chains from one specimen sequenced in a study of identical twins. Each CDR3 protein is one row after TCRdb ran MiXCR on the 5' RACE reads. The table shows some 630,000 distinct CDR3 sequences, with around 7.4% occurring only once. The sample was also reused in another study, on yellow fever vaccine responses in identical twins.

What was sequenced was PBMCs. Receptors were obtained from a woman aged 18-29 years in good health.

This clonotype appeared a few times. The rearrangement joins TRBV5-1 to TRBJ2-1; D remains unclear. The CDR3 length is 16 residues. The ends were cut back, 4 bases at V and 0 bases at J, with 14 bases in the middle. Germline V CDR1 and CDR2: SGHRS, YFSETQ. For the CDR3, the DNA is TGCGCCAGCAGCCCCCTCACGTCGAGCTCCTACAATGAGCAGTTCTTC. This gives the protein CASSPLTSSSYNEQFF.

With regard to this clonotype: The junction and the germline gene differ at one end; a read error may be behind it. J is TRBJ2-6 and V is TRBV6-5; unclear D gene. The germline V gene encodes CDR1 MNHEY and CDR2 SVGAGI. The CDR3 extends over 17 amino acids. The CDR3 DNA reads TGTGCCAGCGGTTACTACCCCATAGTGGCTGGGGCCAACGTCCTGACTTTC. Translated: CASGYYPIVAGANVLTF.